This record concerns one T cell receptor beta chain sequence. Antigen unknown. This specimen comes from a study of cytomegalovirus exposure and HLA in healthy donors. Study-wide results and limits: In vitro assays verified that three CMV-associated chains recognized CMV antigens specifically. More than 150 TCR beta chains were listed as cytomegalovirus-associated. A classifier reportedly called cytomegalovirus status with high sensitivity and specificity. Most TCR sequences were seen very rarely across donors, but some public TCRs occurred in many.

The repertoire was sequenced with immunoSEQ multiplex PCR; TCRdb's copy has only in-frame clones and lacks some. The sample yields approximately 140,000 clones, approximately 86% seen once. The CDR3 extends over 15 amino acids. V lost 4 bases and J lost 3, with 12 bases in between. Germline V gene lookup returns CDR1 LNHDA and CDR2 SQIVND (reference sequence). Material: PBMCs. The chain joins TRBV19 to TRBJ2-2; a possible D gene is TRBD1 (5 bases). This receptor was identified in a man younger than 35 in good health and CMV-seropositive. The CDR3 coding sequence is TGTGCCAGTAGTAAGGACAAGGCGGACACCGGGGAGCTGTTTTTT. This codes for CASSKDKADTGELFF. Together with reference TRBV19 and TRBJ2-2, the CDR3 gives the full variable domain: DGGITQSPKYLFRKEGQNVTLSCEQNLNHDAMYWYRQDPGQGLRLIYYSQIVNDFQKGDIAEGYSVSREKKESFPLTVTSAQKNPTAFYLCASSKDKADTGELFFGEGSRLTVL.